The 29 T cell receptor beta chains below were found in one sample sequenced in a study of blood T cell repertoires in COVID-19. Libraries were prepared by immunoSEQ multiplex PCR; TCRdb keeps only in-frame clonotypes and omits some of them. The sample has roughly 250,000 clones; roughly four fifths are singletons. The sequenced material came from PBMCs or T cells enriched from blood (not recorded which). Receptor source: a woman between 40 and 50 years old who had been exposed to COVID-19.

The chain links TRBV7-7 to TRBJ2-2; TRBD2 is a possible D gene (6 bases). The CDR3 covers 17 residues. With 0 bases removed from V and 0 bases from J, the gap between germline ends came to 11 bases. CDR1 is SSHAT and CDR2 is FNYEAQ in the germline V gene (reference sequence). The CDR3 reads CASSLAGGLTNTGELFF. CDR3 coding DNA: TGTGCCAGCAGCTTAGCGGGGGGACTCACGAACACCGGGGAGCTGTTTTTT.

The CDR3 sequence is CASSTQSGGPEAFF. DNA for the CDR3: TGCGCCAGCAGCACCCAGTCAGGGGGACCCGAAGCTTTCTTT. The chain has TRBV5-1 and TRBJ1-1; TRBD1 matches at 7 bases. The junction had 11 bases not matched to a gene; V was cut back by 4 bases and J by 8 bases. This CDR3 has 14 amino acids. Germline CDR1 is SGHRS and CDR2 is YFSETQ.

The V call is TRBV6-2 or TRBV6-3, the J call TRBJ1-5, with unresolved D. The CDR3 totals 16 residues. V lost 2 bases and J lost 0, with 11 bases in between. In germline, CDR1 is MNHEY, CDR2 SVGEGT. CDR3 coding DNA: TGTGCCAGCAGTTACGGAGGTGCCTATAGCAATCAGCCCCAGCATTTT. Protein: CASSYGGAYSNQPQHF.

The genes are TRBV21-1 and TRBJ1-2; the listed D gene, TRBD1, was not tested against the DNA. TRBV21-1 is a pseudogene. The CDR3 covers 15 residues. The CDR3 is CASSIRKTDFYGYTF. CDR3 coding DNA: TGTGCCAGCAGCATACGAAAGACAGACTTCTATGGCTACACCTTC.

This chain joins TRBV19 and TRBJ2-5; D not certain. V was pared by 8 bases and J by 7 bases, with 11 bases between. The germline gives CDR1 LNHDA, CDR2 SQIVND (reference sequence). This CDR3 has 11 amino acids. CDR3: CASSGMGTQYF. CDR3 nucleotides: TGTGCCAGTTCGGGTATGGGGACCCAGTACTTC.

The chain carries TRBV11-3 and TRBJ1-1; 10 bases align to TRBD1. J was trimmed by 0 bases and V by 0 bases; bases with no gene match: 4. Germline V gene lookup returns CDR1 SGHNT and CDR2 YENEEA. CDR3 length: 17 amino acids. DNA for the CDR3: TGTGCCAGCAGCTTAGAGGAGGGACAGGGGATGAACACTGAAGCTTTCTTT. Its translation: CASSLEEGQGMNTEAFF.

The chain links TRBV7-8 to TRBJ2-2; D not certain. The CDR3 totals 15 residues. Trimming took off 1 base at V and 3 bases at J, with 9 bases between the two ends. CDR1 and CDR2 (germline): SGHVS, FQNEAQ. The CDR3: CASSLEPTYTGELFF. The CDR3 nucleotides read TGTGCCAGCAGCTTAGAGCCCACCTACACCGGGGAGCTGTTTTTT.

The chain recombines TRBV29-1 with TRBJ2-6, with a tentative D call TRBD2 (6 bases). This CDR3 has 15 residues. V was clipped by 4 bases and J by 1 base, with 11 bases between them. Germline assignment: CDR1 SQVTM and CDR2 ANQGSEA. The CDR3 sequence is CSVGGAGSGANVLTF. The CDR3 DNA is TGCAGCGTTGGAGGGGCGGGGTCTGGGGCCAACGTCCTGACTTTC. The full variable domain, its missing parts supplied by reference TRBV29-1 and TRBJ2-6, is SAVISQKPSRDICQRGTSLTIQCQVDSQVTMMFWYRQQPGQSLTLIATANQGSEATYESGFVIDKFPISRPNLTFSTLTVSNMSPEDSSIYLCSVGGAGSGANVLTFGAGSRLTVL.

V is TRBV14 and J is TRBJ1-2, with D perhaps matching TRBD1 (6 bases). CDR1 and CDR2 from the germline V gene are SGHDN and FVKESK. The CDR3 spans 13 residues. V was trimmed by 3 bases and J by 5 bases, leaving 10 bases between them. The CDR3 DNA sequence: TGTGCCAGCAGCCACGGGACAACATATGGCTACACCTTC. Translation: CASSHGTTYGYTF.

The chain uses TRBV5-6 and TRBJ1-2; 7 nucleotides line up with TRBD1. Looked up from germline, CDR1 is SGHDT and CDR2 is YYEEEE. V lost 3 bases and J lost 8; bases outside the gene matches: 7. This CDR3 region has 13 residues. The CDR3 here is CASSSGRGQGYTF. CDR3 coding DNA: TGTGCCAGCAGCTCGGGTAGGGGGCAGGGCTACACCTTC.

The CDR3 DNA reads as TGTGCCAGCAGCGTAGGGGCCGACAGGGAGGCCATATATTTT. This sequence encodes CASSVGADREAIYF. This chain links TRBV9 with TRBJ1-3; TRBD1 aligns across 7 bases. The CDR3 is made up of 14 amino acids. Germline V gene data show CDR1 as SGDLS and CDR2 as YYNGEE. The junction had 8 bases not matched to a gene; V was cut back by 0 bases and J by 11 bases. The full variable domain, completed using reference TRBV9 and TRBJ1-3, is DSGVTQTPKHLITATGQRVTLRCSPRSGDLSVYWYQQSLDQGLQFLIQYYNGEERAKGNILERFSAQQFPDLHSELNLSSLELGDSALYFCASSVGADREAIYFGEGSWLTVV.

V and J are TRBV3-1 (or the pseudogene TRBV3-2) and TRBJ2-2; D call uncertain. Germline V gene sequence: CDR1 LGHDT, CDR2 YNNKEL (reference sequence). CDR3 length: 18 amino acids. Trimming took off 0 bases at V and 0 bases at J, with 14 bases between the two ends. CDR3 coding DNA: TGTGCCAGCAGCCAAGATTCCCGTCACCCAGCGAACACCGGGGAGCTGTTTTTT. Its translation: CASSQDSRHPANTGELFF.

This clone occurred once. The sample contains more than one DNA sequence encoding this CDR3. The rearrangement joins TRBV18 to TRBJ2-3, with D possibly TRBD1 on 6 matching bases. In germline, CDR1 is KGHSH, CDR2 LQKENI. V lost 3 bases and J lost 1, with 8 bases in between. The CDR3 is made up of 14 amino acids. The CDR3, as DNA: TGTGCCAGCTCACCGGGGGCAGGCACAGATACGCAGTATTTT. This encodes CASSPGAGTDTQYF.

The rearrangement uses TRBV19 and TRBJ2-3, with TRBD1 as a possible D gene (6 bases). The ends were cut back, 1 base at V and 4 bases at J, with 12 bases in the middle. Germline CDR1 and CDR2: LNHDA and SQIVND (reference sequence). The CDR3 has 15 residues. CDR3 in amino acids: CASSIVPGAADTQYF. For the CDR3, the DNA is TGTGCCAGTAGTATAGTCCCAGGGGCAGCAGATACGCAGTATTTT.

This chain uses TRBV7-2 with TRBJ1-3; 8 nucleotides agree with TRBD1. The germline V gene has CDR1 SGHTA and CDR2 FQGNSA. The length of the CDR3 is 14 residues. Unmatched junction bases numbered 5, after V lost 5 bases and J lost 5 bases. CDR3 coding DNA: TGTGCCAGCAGCCAAGACAGGGGAAGAAACACCATATATTTT. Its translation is CASSQDRGRNTIYF.

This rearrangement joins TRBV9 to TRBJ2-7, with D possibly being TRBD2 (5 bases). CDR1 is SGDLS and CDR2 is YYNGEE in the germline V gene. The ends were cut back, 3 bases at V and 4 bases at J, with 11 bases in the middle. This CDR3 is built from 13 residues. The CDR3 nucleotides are TGTGCCAGCAGCGCCCCCCCGGGGTACGAGCAGTACTTC. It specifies CASSAPPGYEQYF.

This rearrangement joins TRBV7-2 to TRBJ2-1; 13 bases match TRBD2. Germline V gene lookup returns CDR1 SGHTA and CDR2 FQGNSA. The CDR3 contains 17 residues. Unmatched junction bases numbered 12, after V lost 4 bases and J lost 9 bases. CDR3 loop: CASSSPAGTSGVGEQFF. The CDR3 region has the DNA TGTGCCAGCAGCTCCCCGGCCGGGACTAGCGGGGTAGGTGAGCAGTTCTTC.

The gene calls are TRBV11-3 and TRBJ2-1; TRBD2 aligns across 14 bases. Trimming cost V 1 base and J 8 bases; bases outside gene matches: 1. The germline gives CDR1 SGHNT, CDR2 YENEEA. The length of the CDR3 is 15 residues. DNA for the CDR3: TGTGCCAGCAGCTTAGGACTAGCGGGAGGGGATGAGCAGTTCTTC. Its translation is CASSLGLAGGDEQFF.

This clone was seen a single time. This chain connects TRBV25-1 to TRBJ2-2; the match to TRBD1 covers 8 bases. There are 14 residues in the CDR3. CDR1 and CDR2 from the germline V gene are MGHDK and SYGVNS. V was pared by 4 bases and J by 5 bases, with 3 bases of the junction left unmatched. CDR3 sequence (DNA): TGTGCCAGCAGTGTAACAGGGGGAACCGGGGAGCTGTTTTTT. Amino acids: CASSVTGGTGELFF.

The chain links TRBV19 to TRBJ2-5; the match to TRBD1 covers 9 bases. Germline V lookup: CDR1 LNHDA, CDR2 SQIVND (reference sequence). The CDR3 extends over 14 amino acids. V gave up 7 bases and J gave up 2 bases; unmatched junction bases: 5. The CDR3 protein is CASTGTGRQETQYF. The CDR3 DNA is TGTGCCAGTACCGGGACAGGGAGGCAAGAGACCCAGTACTTC.

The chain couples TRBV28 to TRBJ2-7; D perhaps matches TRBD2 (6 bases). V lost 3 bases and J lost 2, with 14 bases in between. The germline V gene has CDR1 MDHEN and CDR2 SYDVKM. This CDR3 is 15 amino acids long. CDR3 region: CASSFGGGGTYEQYF. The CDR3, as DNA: TGTGCCAGCAGTTTCGGGGGTGGGGGAACCTACGAGCAGTACTTC.

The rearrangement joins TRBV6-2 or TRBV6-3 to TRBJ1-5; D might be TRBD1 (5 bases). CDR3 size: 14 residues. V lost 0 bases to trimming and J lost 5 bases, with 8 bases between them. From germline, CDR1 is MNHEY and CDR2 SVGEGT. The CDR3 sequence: CASSYSTGDQPQHF. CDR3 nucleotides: TGTGCCAGCAGTTACTCTACGGGGGATCAGCCCCAGCATTTT.

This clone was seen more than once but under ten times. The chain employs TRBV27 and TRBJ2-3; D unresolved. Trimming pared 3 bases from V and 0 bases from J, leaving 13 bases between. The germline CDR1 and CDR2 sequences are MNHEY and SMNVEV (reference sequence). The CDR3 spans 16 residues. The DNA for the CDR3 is TGTGCCAGCAGTTTCATCAGGATCCTTAGCACAGATACGCAGTATTTT. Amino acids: CASSFIRILSTDTQYF.

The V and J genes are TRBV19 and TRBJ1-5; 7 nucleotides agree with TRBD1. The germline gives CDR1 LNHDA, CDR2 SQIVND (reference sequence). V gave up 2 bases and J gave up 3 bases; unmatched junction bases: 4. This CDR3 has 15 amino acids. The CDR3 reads CASSITGASNQPQHF. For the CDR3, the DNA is TGTGCCAGTAGTATAACAGGGGCTTCCAATCAGCCCCAGCATTTT.

The CDR3 protein is CASSFSSYGYTF. For the CDR3, the DNA is TGTGCCAGCAGCTTTAGTAGCTATGGCTACACCTTC. V and J are TRBV7-2 and TRBJ1-2; no clear D gene. Germline values: CDR1 SGHTA, CDR2 FQGNSA. The V and J ends lost 3 bases and 4 bases respectively, with 6 bases between them. The CDR3 contains 12 residues.

CDR3 sequence reads: CASSDRGDSYNEQFF. As DNA, the CDR3 is TGTGCCAGCAGTGACCGGGGGGATTCCTACAATGAGCAGTTCTTC. The chain carries TRBV6-1 and TRBJ2-1; TRBD2 aligns across 7 bases. V was clipped by 3 bases and J by 1 base; unmatched bases: 3. Germline-derived CDR1 and CDR2 are MNHNS and SASEGT. This CDR3 comprises 15 residues.

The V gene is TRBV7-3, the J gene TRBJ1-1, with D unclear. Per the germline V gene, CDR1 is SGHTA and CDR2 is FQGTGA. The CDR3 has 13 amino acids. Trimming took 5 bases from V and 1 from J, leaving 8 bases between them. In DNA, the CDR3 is TGTGCCAGCAGCCAGGCAGGGAACACTGAAGCTTTCTTT. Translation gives CASSQAGNTEAFF.

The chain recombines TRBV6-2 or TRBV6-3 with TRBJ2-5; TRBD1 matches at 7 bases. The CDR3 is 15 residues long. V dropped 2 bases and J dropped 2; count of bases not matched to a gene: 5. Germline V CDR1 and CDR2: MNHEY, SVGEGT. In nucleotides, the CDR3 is TGTGCCAGCAGTTACGCCACAGGGGATCAAGAGACCCAGTACTTC. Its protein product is CASSYATGDQETQYF.

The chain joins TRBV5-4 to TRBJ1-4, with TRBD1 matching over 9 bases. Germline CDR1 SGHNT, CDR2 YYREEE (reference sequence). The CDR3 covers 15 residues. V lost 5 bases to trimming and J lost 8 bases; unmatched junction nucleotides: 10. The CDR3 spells CASRFQQGAEEKLFF. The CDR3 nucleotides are TGTGCCAGCAGGTTTCAACAGGGGGCAGAGGAAAAACTGTTTTTT.